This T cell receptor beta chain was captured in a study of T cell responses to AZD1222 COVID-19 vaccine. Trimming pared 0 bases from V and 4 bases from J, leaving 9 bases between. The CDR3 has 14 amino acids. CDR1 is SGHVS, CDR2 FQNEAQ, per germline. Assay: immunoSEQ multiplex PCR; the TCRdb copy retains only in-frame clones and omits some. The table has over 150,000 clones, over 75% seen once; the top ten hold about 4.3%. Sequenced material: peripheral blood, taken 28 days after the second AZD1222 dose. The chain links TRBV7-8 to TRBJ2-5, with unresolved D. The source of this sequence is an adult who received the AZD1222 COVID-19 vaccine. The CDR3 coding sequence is TGTGCCAGCAGCTTAGCAGGGCGGCGAGAGACCCAGTACTTC. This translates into CASSLAGRRETQYF.